A single sample gave rise to the 26 T cell receptor beta chains below, sequenced in a study of shared clonotypes between healthy human individuals. TCRdb's table, derived via immunoSEQ multiplex PCR, lists solely in-frame clones and lacks some. Altogether around 2.1 million clones are present, more than 85% being singletons, with the ten largest covering under 2%. Cells designated naive CD8 were CD45RO-negative and were positively selected for CCR7, with terminally differentiated effector memory CD45RA+ cells excluded. Material for sequencing was naive CD8+ T cells from PBMCs. These receptors originate from a man younger than 35 in good health. Some clones in this sample may be carry-over from other donors' samples.

In DNA, the CDR3 is TGCGCCAGCAGCCGAAGCCTACTGACCTGGACAGAGAACACTGAAGCTTTCTTT. Its protein is CASSRSLLTWTENTEAFF. The genes are TRBV4-3 and TRBJ1-1, with a weak D call TRBD1 (6 bases). CDR1 is LGHNA and CDR2 is YSLEER in the germline V gene. The germline V and J ends were trimmed by 4 bases and 1 base, with 22 bases remaining between them. This CDR3 is 18 amino acids long.

The V gene is TRBV7-3, the J gene TRBJ2-5; D not resolved. V was shortened by 2 bases and J by 5 bases, with 9 bases between the two germline ends. Germline lookup yields CDR1 SGHTA and CDR2 FQGTGA. The CDR3 consists of 13 residues. This CDR3 is CASSLHSRETQYF. For the CDR3, the DNA is TGTGCCAGCAGCTTACATAGCAGGGAGACCCAGTACTTC.

A word on this clone: This specimen includes other DNA sequences encoding the same CDR3. J is TRBJ2-7 and V is TRBV9; D unresolved. The CDR3 sequence is 13 residues long. Germline values: CDR1 SGDLS, CDR2 YYNGEE. V lost 4 bases and J lost 0, with 8 bases in between. CDR3 loop: CASSPGSSYEQYF. CDR3 coding DNA: TGTGCCAGCAGCCCGGGTAGCTCCTACGAGCAGTACTTC.

CDR3 region: CASSFFPGPSRETQYF. The CDR3 DNA sequence: TGTGCCAGCAGCTTTTTCCCGGGGCCAAGTAGGGAGACCCAGTACTTC. This chain joins TRBV7-9 and TRBJ2-5; D tentatively reads TRBD1 or TRBD2 (5 bases each). The CDR3 loop spans 16 amino acids. V was cut by 3 bases and J by 5 bases, with 19 bases left in between. In germline, CDR1 is SEHNR, CDR2 FQNEAQ (reference sequence).

The rearrangement uses TRBV21-1 and TRBJ2-5; the table's D call, TRBD2, was not checked against the DNA. TRBV21-1 corresponds to a pseudogene. The CDR3 extends over 16 amino acids. DNA of the CDR3: TGTGCCAGCAGGCCCGCGAAGGGGAGGGAGCAAGAGACCCAGTACTTC. This encodes CASRPAKGREQETQYF.

The rearrangement joins TRBV23-1 to TRBJ1-2, with D uncertain. TRBV23-1 qualifies as an ORF whose function is uncertain. Trimming shortened V by 4 bases and J by 8 bases, and 8 bases separated the two germline ends. The CDR3 extends over 11 amino acids. CDR3 loop: CASSPDWGYTF. In nucleotides, the CDR3 is TGCGCCAGCAGTCCCGATTGGGGCTACACCTTC.

The V gene is TRBV5-6, the J gene TRBJ2-2, with TRBD1 matching 10 bases. This CDR3 comprises 16 residues. The V segment lost 4 bases and the J segment 3 bases; nucleotides outside the gene matches: 6. Germline V lookup: CDR1 SGHDT, CDR2 YYEEEE. DNA of the CDR3: TGTGCCAGCAGCCTAACCGGGACAGGGGACACCGGGGAGCTGTTTTTT. Amino acids: CASSLTGTGDTGELFF.

The chain carries TRBV10-2 and TRBJ2-7, with TRBD2 matching 7 bases. V shed 0 bases, J shed 11 bases, and the junction held 13 bases outside the gene matches. This CDR3 comprises 15 residues. Germline CDR1 is WSHSY and CDR2 is SAAADI. The CDR3 DNA follows: TGCGCCAGCAGTGAGTCTATTAGGGGTAGCGGGTCAAAGTACTTC. Its translation: CASSESIRGSGSKYF.

The rearrangement joins TRBV9 to TRBJ1-3; 8 bases align to TRBD1. Trimming removed 4 bases from V and 0 bases from J; junction bases left unmatched: 6. The CDR3 extends over 16 amino acids. Germline loops: CDR1 SGDLS, CDR2 YYNGEE. The CDR3 DNA is TGTGCCAGCAGCACCTCAGGACAGGGCTCTGGAAACACCATATATTTT. Its protein product is CASSTSGQGSGNTIYF.

The chain links TRBV7-9 to TRBJ2-7; 7 bases are shared with TRBD1. CDR1 SEHNR and CDR2 FQNEAQ come from the germline V gene (reference sequence). The CDR3 covers 13 residues. Germline trimming cut 5 bases from V and 2 bases from J; bases unmatched to any gene: 3. The CDR3 DNA reads TGTGCCAGCAGCACCGGGACAGCCTACGAGCAGTACTTC. It encodes CASSTGTAYEQYF.

This clone was seen only once. The sample holds other DNA sequences that translate to the same CDR3. The chain employs TRBV2 and TRBJ2-2, with 15 positions matching TRBD2. J was trimmed by 4 bases and V by 10 bases; bases with no gene match: 4. CDR3 length: 15 residues. Germline CDR1 SNHLY, CDR2 FYNNEI. The CDR3 reads CATRGLAGGTGELFF. The CDR3 DNA is TGTGCCACCCGGGGACTAGCGGGAGGCACCGGGGAGCTGTTTTTT.

The CDR3 bases are TGTGCCTGCCCGGGACTAGCGGGAGGGGGCCAGTACTTC. Protein sequence: CACPGLAGGGQYF. The chain employs TRBV30 and TRBJ2-5, with 16 bases lining up with TRBD2. Germline CDR1 and CDR2: GTSNPN and SVGIG (reference sequence). V shed 6 bases, J shed 10 bases, and the junction held 5 bases outside the gene matches. The CDR3 contains 13 residues.

This clone has only one observation. The rearrangement uses TRBV19 and TRBJ2-2; no firm D call. The length of the CDR3 is 11 residues. V lost 8 bases to trimming and J lost 7 bases, with 8 bases between them. In germline, CDR1 is LNHDA, CDR2 SQIVND (reference sequence). CDR3 amino acids: CASASIGELFF. The CDR3 nucleotides read TGTGCCAGTGCAAGTATCGGGGAGCTGTTTTTT.

The gene calls are TRBV9 and TRBJ1-2, with 8 nucleotides matching TRBD1. Germline CDR1 is SGDLS and CDR2 is YYNGEE. Trimming at V came to 4 bases and at J to 0 bases, leaving 2 bases not matched to a gene. The CDR3 extends over 14 amino acids. The CDR3 region is CASSPGGPNYGYTF. DNA of the CDR3: TGTGCCAGCAGCCCAGGGGGCCCTAACTATGGCTACACCTTC.

This chain uses TRBV4-1 with TRBJ1-1; 7 bases map to TRBD1. Germline assignment: CDR1 MGHRA and CDR2 YSYEKL. V lost 6 bases to trimming and J lost 3 bases; unmatched junction nucleotides: 7. This CDR3 region has 14 residues. This CDR3 reads CASRQGRQHTEAFF. The CDR3 DNA reads as TGCGCCAGCAGACAGGGGAGGCAACACACTGAAGCTTTCTTT.

The CDR3 loop reads CASWGTTSRINYEQYF. The DNA of the CDR3 is TGTGCCAGCTGGGGGACCACTTCTCGCATTAACTACGAGCAGTACTTC. This chain uses TRBV28 with TRBJ2-7; the D gene could be TRBD1 or TRBD2 (5 bases each). CDR1 is MDHEN and CDR2 is SYDVKM in the germline V gene. This CDR3 has 16 amino acids. V dropped 8 bases and J dropped 3 bases, with 23 bases sitting between them.

The CDR3 region has the DNA TGTGCCAGCAGCTTATCACCGGGCTCCGTCACAGATACGCAGTATTTT. Residues: CASSLSPGSVTDTQYF. The gene calls are TRBV7-8 and TRBJ2-3; D is uncertain. The CDR3 has 16 residues. V dropped 2 bases and J dropped 2 bases, with 14 bases sitting between them. The germline CDR1 and CDR2 sequences are SGHVS and FQNEAQ.

The rearrangement joins TRBV5-6 to TRBJ1-1; D might be TRBD1 (5 bases). The CDR3 sequence is 13 residues long. From germline, CDR1 is SGHDT and CDR2 YYEEEE. Trimming left V 7 bases short and J 4 bases short, with 14 bases between. CDR3 nucleotides: TGTGCCAGCTCCGGGGGTGGTGCCACTGAAGCTTTCTTT. Translated: CASSGGGATEAFF.

The CDR3: CASGQGDPYEQYF. In DNA, the CDR3 is TGTGCCAGCGGCCAGGGTGATCCCTACGAGCAGTACTTC. The chain links TRBV9 to TRBJ2-7; perhaps TRBD1 as D (5 bases). Germline lookup yields CDR1 SGDLS and CDR2 YYNGEE. The CDR3 loop spans 13 amino acids. V lost 7 bases to trimming and J lost 2 bases, with 13 bases between them.

Concerning this clone itself: This specimen includes other DNA sequences encoding the same CDR3. The CDR3 region is CASSQVNRNTDTQYF. The CDR3 DNA sequence: TGCGCCAGCAGCCAAGTGAACAGGAACACAGATACGCAGTATTTT. The rearrangement joins TRBV4-3 to TRBJ2-3; D perhaps matches TRBD1 (5 bases). The V and J ends lost 1 base and 2 bases respectively, with 10 bases between them. There are 15 residues in the CDR3. Per the germline V gene, CDR1 is LGHNA and CDR2 is YSLEER.

V gene TRBV2 combines with J gene TRBJ2-1, with 12 nucleotides matching TRBD2. J was trimmed by 7 bases and V by 5 bases; bases with no gene match: 6. Germline V lookup: CDR1 SNHLY, CDR2 FYNNEI. The CDR3 is 15 amino acids. For the CDR3, the DNA is TGTGCCAGCAGTCGACTAGCGGGAGTTAAAAATGAGCAGTTCTTC. The encoded protein is CASSRLAGVKNEQFF.

This clone was recorded a few times. The rearrangement links TRBV6-5 to TRBJ2-7; D is perhaps TRBD1 or TRBD2 (6 bases each). Germline V lookup: CDR1 MNHEY, CDR2 SVGAGI. V lost 4 bases to trimming and J lost 6 bases, with 19 bases between them. The CDR3 runs 15 residues. The CDR3 sequence: CASSSLGGLGGEQYF. The CDR3, as DNA: TGTGCCAGCAGTTCCCTCGGGGGCTTAGGGGGCGAGCAGTACTTC.

V is TRBV27 and J is TRBJ2-1; maybe TRBD1 (7 bases). V lost 2 bases and J 3 bases, leaving 20 bases between the germline ends. CDR3 length equals 18 residues. The germline CDR1 and CDR2 sequences are MNHEY and SMNVEV (reference sequence). CDR3 protein: CASSLGTAAGLIYNEQFF. In DNA, the CDR3 is TGTGCCAGCAGTTTAGGGACAGCAGCGGGTTTAATCTACAATGAGCAGTTCTTC.

The chain couples TRBV30 to TRBJ1-6; no clear D. Trimming took off 1 base at V and 9 bases at J, with 10 bases between the two ends. The CDR3 contains 13 residues. Germline V gives CDR1 GTSNPN, CDR2 SVGIG (reference sequence). CDR3 coding DNA: TGTGCCTGGAGTGCGATGGGATTTTCACCCCTCCACTTT. As protein: CAWSAMGFSPLHF.

The rearrangement links TRBV6-1 to TRBJ2-7, with a weak D call TRBD1 (6 bases). Germline loops: CDR1 MNHNS, CDR2 SASEGT. The CDR3 is 15 amino acids. The V and J ends lost 6 bases and 4 bases respectively, with 19 bases between them. The CDR3 region is CASRAAWTEKYEQYF. CDR3 DNA sequence: TGTGCCAGCAGGGCGGCCTGGACAGAGAAGTACGAGCAGTACTTC.

As to this clone: The same CDR3 is also encoded by other DNA sequences in this sample. The V and J genes are TRBV5-6 and TRBJ2-3, with a possible D match to TRBD2 (5 bases). V was pared by 3 bases and J by 4 bases, with 6 bases between. The CDR3 contains 12 residues. Germline lookup yields CDR1 SGHDT and CDR2 YYEEEE. The CDR3 DNA sequence: TGTGCCAGCAGCTGGGGAGCAGATACGCAGTATTTT. Translating gives CASSWGADTQYF.